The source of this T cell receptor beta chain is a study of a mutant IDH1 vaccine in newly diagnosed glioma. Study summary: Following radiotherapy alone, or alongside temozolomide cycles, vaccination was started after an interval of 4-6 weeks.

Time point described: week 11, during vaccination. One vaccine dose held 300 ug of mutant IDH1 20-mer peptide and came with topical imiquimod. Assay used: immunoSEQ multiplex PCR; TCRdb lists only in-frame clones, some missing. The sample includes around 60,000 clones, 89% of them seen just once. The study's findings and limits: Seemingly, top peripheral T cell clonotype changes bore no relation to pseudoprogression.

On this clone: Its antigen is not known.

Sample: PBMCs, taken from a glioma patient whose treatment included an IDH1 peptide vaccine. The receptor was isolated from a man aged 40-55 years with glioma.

The CDR3 bases are TGTGCCAGCAGCGTAGCGGGAGGGCCGGTTTACGAGCAGTACTTC. It codes for CASSVAGGPVYEQYF. V and J are TRBV7-3 and TRBJ2-7; 11 bases match TRBD2. Trimming at V came to 5 bases and at J to 4 bases, leaving 7 bases not matched to a gene. The CDR3 spans 15 residues. Germline values: CDR1 SGHTA, CDR2 FQGTGA.